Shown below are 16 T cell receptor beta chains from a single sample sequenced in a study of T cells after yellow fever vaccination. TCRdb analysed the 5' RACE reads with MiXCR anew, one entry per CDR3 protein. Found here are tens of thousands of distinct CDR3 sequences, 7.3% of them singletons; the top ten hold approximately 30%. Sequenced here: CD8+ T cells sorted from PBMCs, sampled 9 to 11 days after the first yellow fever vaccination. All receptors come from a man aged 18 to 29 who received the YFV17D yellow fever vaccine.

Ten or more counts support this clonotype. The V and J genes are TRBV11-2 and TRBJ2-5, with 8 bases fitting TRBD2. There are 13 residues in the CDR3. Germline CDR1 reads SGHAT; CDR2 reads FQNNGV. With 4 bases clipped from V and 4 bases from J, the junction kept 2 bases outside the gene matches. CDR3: CASSSTSGETQYF. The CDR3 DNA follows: TGTGCCAGCAGCTCTACTAGCGGAGAGACCCAGTACTTC.

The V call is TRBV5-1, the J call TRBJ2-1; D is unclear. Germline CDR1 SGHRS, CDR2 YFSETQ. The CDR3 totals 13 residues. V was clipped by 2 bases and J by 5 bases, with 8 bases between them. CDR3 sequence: CASSFPDNNEQFF. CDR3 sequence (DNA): TGCGCCAGCAGCTTCCCAGACAACAATGAGCAGTTCTTC.

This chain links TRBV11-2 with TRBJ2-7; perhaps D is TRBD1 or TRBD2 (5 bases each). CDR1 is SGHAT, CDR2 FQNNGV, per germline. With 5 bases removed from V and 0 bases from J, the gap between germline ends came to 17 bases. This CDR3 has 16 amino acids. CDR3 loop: CASSQRGTASSYEQYF. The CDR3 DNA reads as TGTGCCAGCAGCCAACGTGGGACGGCGAGCTCCTACGAGCAGTACTTC.

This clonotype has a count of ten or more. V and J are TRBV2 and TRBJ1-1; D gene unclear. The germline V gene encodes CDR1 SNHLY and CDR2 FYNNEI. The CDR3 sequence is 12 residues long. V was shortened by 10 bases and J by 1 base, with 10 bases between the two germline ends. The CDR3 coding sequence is TGTGCCATCCGAGGATCGAACACTGAAGCTTTCTTT. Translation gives CAIRGSNTEAFF.

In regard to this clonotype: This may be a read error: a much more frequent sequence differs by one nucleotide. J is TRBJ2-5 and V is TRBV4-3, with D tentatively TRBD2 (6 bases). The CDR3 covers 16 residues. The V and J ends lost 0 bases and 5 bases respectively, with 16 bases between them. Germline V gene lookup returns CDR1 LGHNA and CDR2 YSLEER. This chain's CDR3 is CASSQEEGGGSETQYF. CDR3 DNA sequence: TGCGCCAGCAGCCAAGAGGAAGGAGGAGGGAGTGAGACCCAGTACTTC.

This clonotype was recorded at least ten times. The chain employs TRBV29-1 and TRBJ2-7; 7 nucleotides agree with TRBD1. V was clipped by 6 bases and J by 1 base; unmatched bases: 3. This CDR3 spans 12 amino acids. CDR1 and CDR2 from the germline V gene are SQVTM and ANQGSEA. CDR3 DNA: TGCAGCGTCCTGACAGGGTCCTACGAGCAGTACTTC. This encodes CSVLTGSYEQYF.

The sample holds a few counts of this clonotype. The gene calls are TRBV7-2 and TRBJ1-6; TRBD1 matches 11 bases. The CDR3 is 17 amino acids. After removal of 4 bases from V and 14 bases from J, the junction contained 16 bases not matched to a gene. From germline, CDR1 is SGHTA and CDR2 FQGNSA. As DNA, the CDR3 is TGTGCCAGCAGCTCCTTCTCATTTGGACAGGGGGCATTGTCCCTCCACTTT. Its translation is CASSSFSFGQGALSLHF.

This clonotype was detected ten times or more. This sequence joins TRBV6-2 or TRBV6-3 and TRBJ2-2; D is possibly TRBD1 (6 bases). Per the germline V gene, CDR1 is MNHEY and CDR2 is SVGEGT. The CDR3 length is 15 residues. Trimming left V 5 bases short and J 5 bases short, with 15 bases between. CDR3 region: CASSRRPGVTGELFF. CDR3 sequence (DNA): TGTGCCAGCAGTCGCCGACCAGGGGTTACCGGGGAGCTGTTTTTT.

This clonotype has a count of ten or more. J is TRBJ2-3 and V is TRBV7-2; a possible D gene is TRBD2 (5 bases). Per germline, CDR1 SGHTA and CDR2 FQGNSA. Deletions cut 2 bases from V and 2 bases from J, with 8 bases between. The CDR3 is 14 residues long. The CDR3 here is CASSLPGSTDTQYF. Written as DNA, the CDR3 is TGTGCCAGCAGCTTACCGGGGTCCACAGATACGCAGTATTTT.

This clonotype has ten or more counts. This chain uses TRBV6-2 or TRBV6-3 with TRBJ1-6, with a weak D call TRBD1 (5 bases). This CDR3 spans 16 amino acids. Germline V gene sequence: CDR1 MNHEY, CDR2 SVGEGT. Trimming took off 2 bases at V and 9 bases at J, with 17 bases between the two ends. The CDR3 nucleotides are TGTGCCAGCAGTTACAGCAGGGTTCGCCTTATTTCACCCCTCCACTTT. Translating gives CASSYSRVRLISPLHF.

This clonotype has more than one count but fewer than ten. The CDR3 DNA reads as TGCGCCAGCAGCTTGTACTTCGGTAGCGGGGAGCTGTTTTTT. Protein: CASSLYFGSGELFF. V usage is TRBV5-1 and J usage is TRBJ2-2; no clear D. The germline V gene encodes CDR1 SGHRS and CDR2 YFSETQ. V lost 1 base, J lost 7 bases, and 11 bases lay in between. The CDR3 has 14 residues.

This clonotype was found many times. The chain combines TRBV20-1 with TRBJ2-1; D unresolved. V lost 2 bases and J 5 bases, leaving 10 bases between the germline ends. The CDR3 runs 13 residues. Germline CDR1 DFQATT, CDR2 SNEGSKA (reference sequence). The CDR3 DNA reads TGCAGTGCTAGAAACCCCTCGAACAATGAGCAGTTCTTC. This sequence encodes CSARNPSNNEQFF.

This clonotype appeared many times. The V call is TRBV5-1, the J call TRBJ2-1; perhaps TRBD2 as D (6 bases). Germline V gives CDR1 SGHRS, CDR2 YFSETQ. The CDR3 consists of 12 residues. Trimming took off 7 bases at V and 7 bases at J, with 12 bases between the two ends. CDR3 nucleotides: TGCGCCAGCGGGGTGGAGGGGAATGAGCAGTTCTTC. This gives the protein CASGVEGNEQFF.

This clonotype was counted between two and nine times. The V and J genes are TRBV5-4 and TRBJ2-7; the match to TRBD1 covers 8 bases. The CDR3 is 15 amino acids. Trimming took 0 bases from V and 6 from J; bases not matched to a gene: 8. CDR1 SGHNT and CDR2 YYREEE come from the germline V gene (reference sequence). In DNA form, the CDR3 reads TGTGCCAGCAGCTTGGCCCAAGGACAGGGCTCCGAGCAGTACTTC. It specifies CASSLAQGQGSEQYF.

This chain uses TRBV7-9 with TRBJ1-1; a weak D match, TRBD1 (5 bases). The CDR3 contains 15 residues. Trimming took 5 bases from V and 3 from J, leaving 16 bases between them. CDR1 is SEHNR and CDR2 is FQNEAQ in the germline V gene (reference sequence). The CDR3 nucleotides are TGTGCCAGCAGCCCCGGATGGGGGGGTGACACTGAAGCTTTCTTT. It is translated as CASSPGWGGDTEAFF.

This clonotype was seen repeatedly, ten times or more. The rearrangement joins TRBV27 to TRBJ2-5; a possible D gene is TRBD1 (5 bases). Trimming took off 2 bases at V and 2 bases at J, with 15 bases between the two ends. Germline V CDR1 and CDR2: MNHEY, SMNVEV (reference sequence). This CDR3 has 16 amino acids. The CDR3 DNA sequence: TGTGCCAGCAGTTTAATTTTCCCCAGGGCTCAAGAGACCCAGTACTTC. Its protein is CASSLIFPRAQETQYF.